These 13 T cell receptor beta chains came from one sample sequenced in a study of control samples from healthy donors and cancer patients. The data were produced by immunoSEQ multiplex PCR, yet TCRdb's version contains in-frame clones alone and is incomplete. The table lists around 82,000 clones, 70% to 90% of them singletons. The sample taken for sequencing was blood. The receptors shown here come from a man aged 45-65 years in good health.

The chain links TRBV6-5 to TRBJ2-4; 8 bases agree with TRBD1. The CDR3 is made up of 13 amino acids. In germline, CDR1 is MNHEY, CDR2 SVGAGI. J gave up 5 bases and V 6 bases, and 3 bases lay outside the gene matches. CDR3 sequence: CASRLTGENIQYF. CDR3 coding DNA: TGTGCCAGCAGACTGACAGGGGAAAACATTCAGTACTTC.

The genes are TRBV5-6 and TRBJ1-5; 9 nucleotides line up with TRBD1. The CDR3 is 16 residues long. With V trimmed by 4 bases and J by 2 bases, 7 bases remained unmatched. Germline CDR1 and CDR2: SGHDT and YYEEEE. Written as DNA, the CDR3 is TGTGCCAGCAGCCGGGGCCGGGACAGGGGCAATCAGCCCCAGCATTTT. Translating it yields CASSRGRDRGNQPQHF.

This clone showed up just once. The chain carries TRBV2 and TRBJ2-5, with 7 bases lining up with TRBD2. The CDR3 is 13 amino acids. J was trimmed by 1 base and V by 5 bases; bases with no gene match: 1. Germline CDR1 is SNHLY and CDR2 is FYNNEI. The CDR3 protein is CASSRGSQETQYF. The DNA of the CDR3 is TGTGCCAGCAGTCGCGGGAGCCAAGAGACCCAGTACTTC.

This chain joins TRBV3-1 (or the pseudogene TRBV3-2) and TRBJ2-1; 8 nucleotides line up with TRBD2. The CDR3 length is 17 residues. The J segment lost 0 bases and the V segment lost 3 bases, leaving 7 bases of the junction unmatched. Looked up from germline, CDR1 is LGHDT and CDR2 is YNNKEL (reference sequence). The CDR3 loop reads CASSQNSAGGSYNEQFF. The CDR3 region has the DNA TGTGCCAGCAGCCAGAATAGTGCGGGGGGCTCCTACAATGAGCAGTTCTTC.

This clone occurred a few times. The chain links TRBV7-2 to TRBJ2-5; TRBD2 matches at 13 bases. The CDR3 has 16 amino acids. J gave up 2 bases and V 4 bases, and 4 bases lay outside the gene matches. CDR1 and CDR2 (germline): SGHTA, FQGNSA. CDR3 amino acids: CASSSRTSGGQETQYF. The CDR3 region has the DNA TGTGCCAGCAGCTCCCGGACTAGCGGGGGACAAGAGACCCAGTACTTC.

This clone was seen more than once but under ten times. Other DNA sequences in the sample encode the same CDR3. The genes are TRBV18 and TRBJ2-2; D is undetermined. V gave up 3 bases and J gave up 5 bases, with 4 bases separating them. The CDR3 sequence is 12 residues long. Per germline, CDR1 KGHSH and CDR2 LQKENI. The CDR3 spells CASSPRTGELFF. Written as DNA, the CDR3 is TGTGCCAGCTCACCGAGGACCGGGGAGCTGTTTTTT.

The rearrangement links TRBV6-2 or TRBV6-3 to TRBJ2-3; 9 positions match TRBD1. This CDR3 comprises 17 residues. Germline trimming cut 2 bases from V and 0 bases from J; bases unmatched to any gene: 6. Per germline, CDR1 MNHEY and CDR2 SVGEGT. The CDR3 reads CASSYRDRVDSTDTQYF. The CDR3 coding sequence is TGTGCCAGCAGTTACCGGGACAGGGTGGATAGCACAGATACGCAGTATTTT.

The chain is built from TRBV7-9 and TRBJ2-7; TRBD2 agrees at 16 bases. CDR1 and CDR2 (germline): SEHNR, FQNEAQ (reference sequence). This CDR3 region has 16 residues. The V segment lost 4 bases and the J segment 5 bases; nucleotides outside the gene matches: 5. The CDR3 nucleotides are TGTGCCAGCAGCTCAACCGGGACTAGCGGGAGGGACGAGCAGTACTTC. Its translation: CASSSTGTSGRDEQYF.

The rearrangement links TRBV15 to TRBJ1-6; weak D call: TRBD1 (5 bases). Trimming removed 1 base at V and 12 bases at J, with 25 bases between. Germline CDR1 and CDR2: LNHNV and YYDKDF (reference sequence). CDR3 length: 18 residues. CDR3 protein: CATSRANSGTAVRGPLHF. The CDR3 DNA sequence: TGTGCCACCAGCAGAGCTAACTCCGGGACGGCCGTAAGAGGACCCCTCCACTTT.

The chain has TRBV10-1 and TRBJ1-2; D ambiguous. CDR3 length: 15 residues. Germline lookup yields CDR1 WNHNN and CDR2 SYGVQD (reference sequence). With 6 bases removed from V and 1 base from J, the gap between germline ends came to 15 bases. As DNA, the CDR3 is TGCGCCAGCAGCGCTGGGGTACAATTTAACTATGGCTACACCTTC. Its protein product is CASSAGVQFNYGYTF.

The chain is built from TRBV19 and TRBJ1-5; TRBD1 is a possible D gene (5 bases). This CDR3 contains 17 residues. With 1 base removed from V and 2 bases from J, the gap between germline ends came to 15 bases. Per the germline V gene, CDR1 is LNHDA and CDR2 is SQIVND (reference sequence). For the CDR3, the DNA is TGTGCCAGTAGTATAGGAGGCGGGGGAACGGGCAATCAGCCCCAGCATTTT. This codes for CASSIGGGGTGNQPQHF. The full variable domain, completed using reference TRBV19 and TRBJ1-5, is DGGITQSPKYLFRKEGQNVTLSCEQNLNHDAMYWYRQDPGQGLRLIYYSQIVNDFQKGDIAEGYSVSREKKESFPLTVTSAQKNPTAFYLCASSIGGGGTGNQPQHFGDGTRLSIL.

The gene calls are TRBV10-1 and TRBJ2-3; possibly TRBD2 for D (6 bases). The CDR3 runs to 14 residues. Germline assignment: CDR1 WNHNN and CDR2 SYGVQD (reference sequence). Trimming cost V 3 bases and J 6 bases, with 13 bases left between them. The CDR3 loop is CASSDGTVVDTQYF. In nucleotides, the CDR3 is TGCGCCAGCAGTGATGGGACTGTCGTTGATACGCAGTATTTT.

The CDR3: CAIQSNTEAFF. CDR3 nucleotide sequence: TGTGCCATCCAATCGAACACTGAAGCTTTCTTT. The V call is TRBV10-3, the J call TRBJ1-1; D gene uncertain. The CDR3 runs to 11 residues. Trimming took off 8 bases at V and 1 base at J, with 5 bases between the two ends. Germline V gene data show CDR1 as ENHRY and CDR2 as SYGVKD.